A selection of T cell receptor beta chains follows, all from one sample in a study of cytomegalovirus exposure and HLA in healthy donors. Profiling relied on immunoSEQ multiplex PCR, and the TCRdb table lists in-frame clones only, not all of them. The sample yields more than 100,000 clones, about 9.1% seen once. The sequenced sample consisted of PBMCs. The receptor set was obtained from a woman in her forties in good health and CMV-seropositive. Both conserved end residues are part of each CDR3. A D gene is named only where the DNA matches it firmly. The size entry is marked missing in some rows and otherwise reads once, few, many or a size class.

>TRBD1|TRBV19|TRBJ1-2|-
CASSTGQGTYGYTF
TGTGCCAGTAGTACAGGACAGGGGACCTATGGCTACACCTTC
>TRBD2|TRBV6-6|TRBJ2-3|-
CASSTTIAGATDTQYF
TGTGCCAGCAGTACAACCATAGCGGGGGCTACAGATACGCAGTATTTT
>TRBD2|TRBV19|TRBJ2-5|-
CASSIVLAGQETQYF
TGTGCCAGTAGTATAGTCCTAGCGGGGCAAGAGACCCAGTACTTC
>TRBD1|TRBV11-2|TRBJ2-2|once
CASSLKGAGTGELFF
TGTGCCAGCAGCTTAAAGGGGGCGGGCACCGGGGAGCTGTTTTTT
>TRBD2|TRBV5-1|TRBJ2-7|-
CASSLPSGSNEQYF
TGCGCCAGCAGCTTGCCTAGCGGGTCGAACGAGCAGTACTTC
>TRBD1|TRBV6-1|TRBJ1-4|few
CASSSRQGGEEKLFF
TGTGCCAGCAGTTCCCGACAGGGCGGGGAAGAAAAACTGTTTTTT
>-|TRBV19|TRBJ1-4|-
CASSMRRAGSTNEKLFF
TGTGCCAGTAGTATGAGGAGGGCAGGATCAACTAATGAAAAACTGTTTTTT
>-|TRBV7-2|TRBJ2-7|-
CASSRAGAPYEQYF
TGTGCCAGCAGCAGAGCAGGGGCCCCCTACGAGCAGTACTTC
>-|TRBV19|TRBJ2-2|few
CASSIGDRTGELFF
TGTGCCAGTAGTATAGGCGACAGGACCGGGGAGCTGTTTTTT
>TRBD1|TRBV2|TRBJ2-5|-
CASSEARTGQETQYF
TGTGCCAGCAGTGAGGCGAGGACAGGCCAAGAGACCCAGTACTTC
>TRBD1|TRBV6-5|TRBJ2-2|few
CASSYSGQGPTGELFF
TGTGCCAGCAGTTACTCCGGACAGGGGCCGACCGGGGAGCTGTTTTTT
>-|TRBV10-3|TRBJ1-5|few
CAISESSPEPQHF
TGTGCCATCAGTGAGTCCTCCCCCGAGCCCCAGCATTTT
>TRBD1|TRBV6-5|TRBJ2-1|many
CASSYVAGGYNEQFF
TGTGCCAGCAGTTACGTGGCAGGGGGCTACAATGAGCAGTTCTTC
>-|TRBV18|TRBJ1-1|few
CASSPISGVGLMNTEAFF
TGTGCCAGCTCCCCGATATCGGGGGTCGGCCTCATGAACACTGAAGCTTTCTTT
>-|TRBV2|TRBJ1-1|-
CAGSLDWNTEALF
TGTGCCGGATCCTTAGACTGGAACACTGAAGCTCTCTTT
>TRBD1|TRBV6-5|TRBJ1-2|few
CASSYRDRGYGYTF
TGTGCCAGCAGTTACCGAGACAGGGGCTATGGCTACACCTTC
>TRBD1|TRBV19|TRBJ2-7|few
CASSLGTGPYEQYF
TGTGCCAGTAGTCTCGGGACAGGACCCTACGAGCAGTACTTC
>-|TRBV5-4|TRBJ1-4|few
CASSLNSGANEKLFF
TGTGCCAGCAGCTTGAACTCAGGGGCTAATGAAAAACTGTTTTTT
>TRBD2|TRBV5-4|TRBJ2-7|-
CASSLAAGRGSSYEQYF
TGTGCCAGCAGCTTGGCCGCCGGGCGGGGGAGCTCCTACGAGCAGTACTTC
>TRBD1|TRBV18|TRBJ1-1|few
CASSPMGQGLGATEAFF
TGTGCCAGCTCACCAATGGGACAGGGGCTAGGTGCTACTGAAGCTTTCTTT
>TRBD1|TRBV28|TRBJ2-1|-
CASSWTGRLGRNEQFF
TGTGCCAGCAGCTGGACAGGGCGCCTGGGGCGCAATGAGCAGTTCTTC
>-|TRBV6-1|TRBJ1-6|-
CASSGGSTFNSPLHF
TGTGCCAGCAGTGGAGGGTCTACCTTTAATTCACCCCTCCACTTT
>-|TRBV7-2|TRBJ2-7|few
CASSLDLATYEQYF
TGTGCCAGCAGCTTAGATCTTGCTACCTACGAGCAGTACTTC
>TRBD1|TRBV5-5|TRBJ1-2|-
CASSLSGQGSYGYTF
TGTGCCAGCAGCTTGTCTGGACAGGGGAGCTATGGCTACACCTTC
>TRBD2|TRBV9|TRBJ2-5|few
CASSAGGAQETQYF
TGTGCCAGCAGCGCCGGGGGGGCTCAAGAGACCCAGTACTTC
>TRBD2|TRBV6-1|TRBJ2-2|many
CASSEGTSGAWVTGELFF
TGTGCCAGCAGTGAAGGGACTAGCGGGGCGTGGGTAACCGGGGAGCTGTTTTTT
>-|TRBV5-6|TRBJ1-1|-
CASSRRDTEAFF
TGTGCCAGCAGCCGGAGGGACACTGAAGCTTTCTTT
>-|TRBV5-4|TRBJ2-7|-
CASSRGHPKGNYEQYF
TGTGCCAGCAGCCGGGGACATCCTAAGGGGAACTACGAGCAGTACTTC
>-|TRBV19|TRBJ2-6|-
CASSVFSGFLDSGANVLTF
TGTGCCAGTAGTGTTTTTTCGGGGTTTTTGGACTCTGGGGCCAACGTCCTGACTTTC